The present T cell receptor beta chain was sequenced within a study of neoadjuvant anti-PD-1 for oral cavity cancer. Method: immunoSEQ multiplex PCR; TCRdb's copy keeps in-frame clones and lacks some. The repertoire holds about 72,000 clones, with roughly 84% as singletons. Germline values: CDR1 SNHLY, CDR2 FYNNEI. The CDR3 covers 14 residues. Trimming took off 7 bases at V and 9 bases at J, with 18 bases between the two ends. The time point is: after neoadjuvant nivolumab, at surgical resection. The TCR comes from a person aged 35-79 years with oral cavity squamous cell carcinoma. The material was PBMCs, obtained after nivolumab (anti-PD-1) treatment. This sequence joins TRBV2 and TRBJ2-2; a weak D match, TRBD1 (5 bases). The CDR3 sequence is CASKLGHSGWELFF. CDR3 bases: TGTGCCAGCAAACTCGGACACAGTGGATGGGAGCTGTTTTTT.